The T cell receptor beta chain under discussion was sequenced for a study of blood T cell repertoires in COVID-19. Germline assignment: CDR1 SGHTA and CDR2 FQGNSA. V was pared by 5 bases and J by 4 bases, with 6 bases of the junction left unmatched. CDR3 length equals 14 residues. Generated by immunoSEQ multiplex PCR, the TCRdb table keeps only in-frame clones and is missing some. The sample records approximately 140,000 clones, over 75% being singletons. Those who participated ranged in age from 18 to 89 years and resided in about two dozen US areas. The chain links TRBV7-2 to TRBJ2-3; 7 bases map to TRBD2. Material: PBMCs or T cells enriched from blood (not recorded which). The clonotype originates from a man aged 50 to 60 in a cohort exposed to, infected with or recovered from COVID-19 (not recorded which). This chain's CDR3 is CASSIRLASDTQYF. The CDR3 nucleotides are TGTGCCAGCAGCATACGACTAGCATCAGATACGCAGTATTTT.